A selection of T cell receptor beta chains follows, all from one sample in a study of T-cell reconstitution after alpha-beta-depleted transplantation in children. TCRdb re-derived calls from the PCR reads in MiXCR, one entry per CDR3 protein. The sample holds approximately 350,000 distinct CDR3 sequences; roughly 13% are singletons and the top ten take around 4.5%. The sample here was PBMCs, taken from the stem cell graft. The receptors were gathered from a human donor who donated a stem cell graft to a child with Fanconi anemia. CDR3s include the opening cysteine and the closing phenylalanine or tryptophan.

j_gene,v_gene,CDR3aa
TRBJ2-7,TRBV20-1,CSAELDSGYEQYF
TRBJ2-7,TRBV4-2,CASSPGRVYYEQYF
TRBJ2-7,TRBV3-1,CASSRRAYDTYEQYF
TRBJ2-1,TRBV7-8,CASSFGLNEQFF
TRBJ2-3,TRBV7-2,CASSPGVAAWGTDTQYF
TRBJ2-5,TRBV3-1,CASSQQTSGEETQYF
TRBJ1-5,TRBV6-2/TRBV6-3,CASSYSGRTNQPQHF
TRBJ1-1,TRBV27,CASSHVWLGDGNTEAFF
TRBJ2-5,TRBV29-1,CSVLAGWGETQYF
TRBJ2-3,TRBV2,CASAREGGTDTQYF
TRBJ2-1,TRBV12-3/TRBV12-4,CASRPTSSYNEQFF
TRBJ2-6,TRBV5-1,CASSTHISGGANVLTF
TRBJ2-3,TRBV27,CASSKPHRGGDTQYF
TRBJ1-1,TRBV18,CASSPLGTRNTEAFF
TRBJ1-5,TRBV20-1,CSAGQGDFQPQHF
TRBJ2-1,TRBV3-1,CASSKTRSYNEQFF
TRBJ2-1,TRBV5-4,CATTFDNEQFF
TRBJ2-7,TRBV5-1,CASSLRGGNYEQYF
TRBJ2-1,TRBV3-1,CTSSLLEVSTGQFYNEQFF
TRBJ2-2,TRBV4-3,CASSQDTRRARTGELFF